This TCR beta chain was captured by sequencing in a study of CD8 T cells in Susac syndrome. Reverse transcription of 0.5 to 1 ug RNA was performed with random hexamers. An immunoSEQ multiplex PCR generated amplified TCR beta CDR3 products spanning 54 Vbeta and 13 Jbeta. TCRdb passed the immunoSEQ multiplex PCR reads through MiXCR, listing each CDR3 protein once. The table records over 95,000 distinct CDR3 sequences, about nine tenths of them present only once. Sequencing of TCR beta was undertaken in CD8+ and CD4+ T cells derived from blood. The authors negatively isolated CD8+ and CD4+ T cells and FACS-enriched TEMRA cells. The CDR3 covers 15 residues. The ends were cut back, 1 base at V and 0 bases at J, with 10 bases in the middle. Germline assignment: CDR1 SGHTA and CDR2 FQGNSA.

The chain recombines TRBV7-2 with TRBJ2-7, with D uncertain. The clonotype was recovered from a human donor in good health. The sequenced sample consisted of CD4+ T cells from PBMCs. CDR3 nucleotide sequence: TGTGCCAGCAGCTTAGAGTCGACACACTCCTACGAGCAGTACTTC. It encodes CASSLESTHSYEQYF.